This entry is about one TCR beta chain. This record belongs to a study of shared clonotypes between healthy human individuals. The table came from immunoSEQ multiplex PCR; TCRdb's copy has only in-frame clones and leaves some out. The sample consists of more than 1.2 million clones, approximately 98.5% of them appearing once. Between the trimmed V and J ends, which lost 5 bases and 8 bases, there was a span of 7 bases. The CDR3 spans 11 residues. Germline-derived CDR1 and CDR2 are SGHAT and FQNNGV. Sequencing input: naive CD4+ T cells sorted from blood. Described subset: CD45RA+ positively selected. The source of this sequence is a man aged 30 to 45 in good health. The chain joins TRBV11-2 to TRBJ2-1, with D hard to call. The CDR3: CASSPRHEQFF. The CDR3 DNA sequence: TGTGCCAGCAGCCCCCGACATGAGCAGTTCTTC.